The 14 T cell receptor beta chains below come from one sample, sequenced in a study of CD8 T cells in Susac syndrome. cDNA came from around 0.5 to 1 ug RNA primed by random hexamers. Using its own MiXCR run on the immunoSEQ multiplex PCR reads, TCRdb lists one record per CDR3 protein. The profile shows 200,000 to 300,000 distinct CDR3 sequences, almost 97% of them singletons. Sequencing was carried out using CD4+ T cells from PBMCs. These receptors came from a human donor with Susac syndrome.

J is TRBJ2-7 and V is TRBV5-1, with TRBD1 identical over 8 bases. V was pared by 4 bases and J by 7 bases, with 7 bases of the junction left unmatched. Per the germline V gene, CDR1 is SGHRS and CDR2 is YFSETQ. The CDR3 is 13 amino acids. CDR3 DNA sequence: TGCGCCAGCAGCCCGGACAGGGTGGGAGAGCAGTACTTC. The encoded protein is CASSPDRVGEQYF.

The J gene is TRBJ1-1, the V gene TRBV30; D is possibly TRBD1 (5 bases). The CDR3 has 13 residues. The V gene's germline CDR1 is GTSNPN and CDR2 SVGIG (reference sequence). V was shortened by 1 base and J by 4 bases, with 10 bases between the two germline ends. The CDR3 spells CAWSDLGPTEAFF. The CDR3 DNA is TGTGCCTGGAGTGACTTGGGGCCCACTGAAGCTTTCTTT.

This clonotype was recorded only once. The genes are TRBV7-2 and TRBJ2-3; no definite D call. The V gene lost 5 bases and the J gene lost 5 bases, with 11 bases spanning the gap. From germline, CDR1 is SGHTA and CDR2 FQGNSA. The CDR3 totals 13 residues. DNA of the CDR3: TGTGCCAGCAGCGGACGATTAGTAGATACGCAGTATTTT. Translated, it gives CASSGRLVDTQYF.

The chain carries TRBV7-2 and TRBJ2-3, with 7 bases lining up with TRBD1. Germline-derived CDR1 and CDR2 are SGHTA and FQGNSA. The ends lost 4 bases at V and 6 bases at J; junction bases unmatched: 10. This CDR3 has 15 residues. The CDR3 loop is CASSSWTGSLDTQYF. CDR3 coding DNA: TGTGCCAGCAGCTCCTGGACAGGATCTTTGGATACGCAGTATTTT. The whole variable domain, filled in from reference TRBV7-2 and TRBJ2-3, reads GAGVSQSPSNKVTEKGKDVELRCDPISGHTALYWYRQSLGQGLEFLIYFQGNSAPDKSGLPSDRFSAERTGGSVSTLTIQRTQQEDSAVYLCASSSWTGSLDTQYFGPGTRLTVL.

The rearrangement joins TRBV6-6 to TRBJ2-2; 7 nucleotides line up with TRBD2. The CDR3 sequence is 15 residues long. V dropped 4 bases and J dropped 2; count of bases not matched to a gene: 4. In germline, CDR1 is MNHNY, CDR2 SVGAGI (reference sequence). CDR3 amino acids: CASSSSGTNTGELFF. The CDR3 coding sequence is TGTGCCAGCAGTTCAAGCGGGACCAACACCGGGGAGCTGTTTTTT.

The chain links TRBV20-1 to TRBJ2-1; possibly TRBD1 or TRBD2 for D (5 bases each). CDR1 is DFQATT and CDR2 is SNEGSKA in the germline V gene (reference sequence). The V gene lost 1 base and the J gene lost 1 base, with 11 bases spanning the gap. This CDR3 is 15 amino acids long. The CDR3 sequence is CSARGGTSSYNEQFF. The CDR3 DNA reads TGCAGTGCTAGAGGGGGGACGTCGTCCTACAATGAGCAGTTCTTC.

The CDR3 is CASSWGDSRSLGGYTF. For the CDR3, the DNA is TGTGCCAGCAGTTGGGGGGACAGCCGAAGTCTGGGAGGCTACACCTTC. V and J are TRBV27 and TRBJ1-2, with 7 nucleotides matching TRBD1. The V gene end was trimmed by 4 bases and the J gene end by 8 bases; junction bases not matched to a gene: 16. The CDR3 sequence is 16 residues long. CDR1 and CDR2 (germline): MNHEY, SMNVEV (reference sequence).

DNA for the CDR3: TGTGCCAGCAGCGGAACAGGGGGCCTCGCGGATACGCAGTATTTT. This encodes CASSGTGGLADTQYF. This rearrangement joins TRBV28 to TRBJ2-3; 9 bases are a match to TRBD1. This CDR3 comprises 15 residues. V shed 6 bases, J shed 6 bases, and the junction held 10 bases outside the gene matches. CDR1 is MDHEN and CDR2 is SYDVKM in the germline V gene. The full variable domain, its missing parts supplied by reference TRBV28 and TRBJ2-3, is DVKVTQSSRYLVKRTGEKVFLECVQDMDHENMFWYRQDPGLGLRLIYFSYDVKMKEKGDIPEGYSVSREKKERFSLILESASTNQTSMYLCASSGTGGLADTQYFGPGTRLTVL.

The chain links TRBV14 to TRBJ2-7; perhaps TRBD2 as D (5 bases). The CDR3 extends over 14 amino acids. From germline, CDR1 is SGHDN and CDR2 FVKESK. The V gene lost 1 base and the J gene lost 3 bases, with 10 bases spanning the gap. CDR3 sequence: CASSQVTGFYEQYF. In nucleotides, the CDR3 is TGTGCCAGCAGCCAAGTTACGGGATTCTACGAGCAGTACTTC. Full variable domain (rest looked up from reference TRBV14 and TRBJ2-7): EAGVTQFPSHSVIEKGQTVTLRCDPISGHDNLYWYRRVMGKEIKFLLHFVKESKQDESGMPNNRFLAERTGGTYSTLKVQPAELEDSGVYFCASSQVTGFYEQYFGPGTRLTVT.

This chain joins TRBV18 and TRBJ1-1; perhaps TRBD1 as D (5 bases). Trimming took 5 bases from V and 8 from J, leaving 9 bases between them. CDR1 is KGHSH, CDR2 LQKENI, per germline. The CDR3 has 11 amino acids. CDR3 protein: CASSRQHEAFF. In nucleotides, the CDR3 is TGTGCCAGCTCAAGACAGCACGAAGCTTTCTTT.

The gene calls are TRBV7-9 and TRBJ2-2; D remains unclear. This CDR3 is built from 12 residues. Germline CDR1 and CDR2: SEHNR and FQNEAQ (reference sequence). Trimming removed 7 bases at V and 7 bases at J, with 10 bases between. In nucleotides, the CDR3 is TGTGCCAGCACCACTATCGGCGGGGAGCTGTTTTTT. It translates to CASTTIGGELFF. The variable domain in full, completed from reference TRBV7-9 and TRBJ2-2, reads DTGVSQNPRHKITKRGQNVTFRCDPISEHNRLYWYRQTLGQGPEFLTYFQNEAQLEKSRLLSDRFSAERPKGSFSTLEIQRTEQGDSAMYLCASTTIGGELFFGEGSRLTVL.

This chain uses TRBV14 with TRBJ1-1; D unclear. Trimming shortened V by 5 bases and J by 0 bases, and 10 bases separated the two germline ends. The CDR3 has 14 amino acids. In germline, CDR1 is SGHDN, CDR2 FVKESK. CDR3 nucleotides: TGTGCCAGCAGCTACCAACATATGAACACTGAAGCTTTCTTT. Its translation: CASSYQHMNTEAFF. Complete variable domain (other parts from reference TRBV14 and TRBJ1-1): EAGVTQFPSHSVIEKGQTVTLRCDPISGHDNLYWYRRVMGKEIKFLLHFVKESKQDESGMPNNRFLAERTGGTYSTLKVQPAELEDSGVYFCASSYQHMNTEAFFGQGTRLTVV.

The chain recombines TRBV18 with TRBJ2-7; D possibly corresponds to TRBD1 (5 bases). The V gene lost 3 bases and the J gene lost 9 bases, with 12 bases spanning the gap. The CDR3 contains 12 residues. Germline lookup yields CDR1 KGHSH and CDR2 LQKENI. In DNA form, the CDR3 reads TGTGCCAGCTCACCCTTCGATAGGGGGCAGTACTTC. Its protein product is CASSPFDRGQYF.

The J gene is TRBJ1-5, the V gene TRBV20-1; a possible D gene is TRBD1 (6 bases). The CDR3 contains 13 residues. Trimming took 3 bases from V and 9 from J, leaving 15 bases between them. Germline CDR1 is DFQATT and CDR2 is SNEGSKA (reference sequence). CDR3 protein: CSASKSGVGPQHF. The CDR3 DNA is TGCAGTGCTAGCAAATCAGGGGTCGGGCCCCAGCATTTT.